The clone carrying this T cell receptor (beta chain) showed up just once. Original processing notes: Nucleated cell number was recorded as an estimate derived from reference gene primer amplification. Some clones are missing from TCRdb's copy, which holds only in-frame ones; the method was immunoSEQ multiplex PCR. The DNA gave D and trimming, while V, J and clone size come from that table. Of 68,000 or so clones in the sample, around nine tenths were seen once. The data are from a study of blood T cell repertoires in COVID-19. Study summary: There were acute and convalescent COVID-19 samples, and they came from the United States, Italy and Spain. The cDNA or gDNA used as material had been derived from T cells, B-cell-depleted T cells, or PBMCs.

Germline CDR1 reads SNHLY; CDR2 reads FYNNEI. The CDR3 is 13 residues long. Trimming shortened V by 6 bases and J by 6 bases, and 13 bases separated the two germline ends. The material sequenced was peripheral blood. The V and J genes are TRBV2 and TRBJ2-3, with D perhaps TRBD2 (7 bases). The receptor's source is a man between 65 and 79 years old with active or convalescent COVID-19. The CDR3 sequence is CASSGGLGDTQYF. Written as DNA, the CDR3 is TGTGCCAGCAGCGGGGGGCTGGGGGATACGCAGTATTTT.